The clone carrying this T cell receptor beta chain has just a few counts. The antigen is undetermined. Amplified TCR beta CDR3 regions derived from RNA transcripts. In the first-round RT-PCR of the TCR CDR3, the HTBI primer set was used. TCRdb used MiXCR to reprocess the multiplex PCR reads, holding one entry per CDR3 protein. The data show about 480,000 distinct CDR3 sequences, with 13% to 15% seen just once and around 17% held by the top ten. Lactation, pregnancy, other autoimmune disease or uncontrolled infection led to exclusion of patients. Diagnoses rested on clinical symptoms, serum thyroxine and TRAb, thyroid ultrasound and orbital computed tomography. The data belong to a study of T cells in Graves' hyperthyroidism and ophthalmopathy. Findings and caveats of the study: Using 13 V-J features, a model discriminated ophthalmopathy from stable hyperthyroidism. Blood samples included most of the expanded thyroid clonotypes exceeding 0.001.

Material: blood. This sequence was found in a woman between 18 and 29 years old with Graves' hyperthyroidism.

The CDR3 DNA reads as TGTGCCAGCAGCGTAGCCGACGGATTTAATGAAAAACTGTTTTTT. Its protein product is CASSVADGFNEKLFF. The chain has TRBV9 and TRBJ1-4; D is uncertain. Germline CDR1 SGDLS, CDR2 YYNGEE. Trimming took off 0 bases at V and 4 bases at J, with 10 bases between the two ends. The CDR3 loop spans 15 amino acids.